The clone carrying this T cell receptor beta chain has just a few counts. The antigen is undetermined. The record originates from a study of naive and memory T cell subsets. Both TRBC1 and TRBC2 were covered by a beta constant-region primer of two equimolar oligonucleotides. Four rounds of PCR amplified the ligated cDNA using nested alpha and beta constant-region primers plus SP2. TCRdb recomputed calls from the UMI-ligation and nested PCR reads with MiXCR, one row per CDR3 protein. The data show 150,000 or so distinct CDR3 sequences, with roughly 20% seen just once and 0.085% to 0.11% held by the top ten. Overall study results and limits: Diversity fell and Gini index rose from naive through CM, EM, EMRA. Especially in CD8 cells, naive repertoires contained a few larger clonotypes, possibly CD45RA-re-expressing memory cells.

Sequencing was done on a sample of naive CD4+ T cells from blood. This clonotype originated in a human donor in good health.

The CDR3 here is CASSYPGYQETQYF. In nucleotides, the CDR3 is TGTGCCAGCAGTTACCCGGGGTACCAAGAGACCCAGTACTTC. V is TRBV6-2 or TRBV6-3 and J is TRBJ2-5, with TRBD2 as a possible D gene (5 bases). This CDR3 region has 14 residues. Germline CDR1 MNHEY, CDR2 SVGEGT. Between the trimmed V and J ends, which lost 2 bases and 0 bases, there was a span of 7 bases.